This T cell receptor beta chain came from a study of beta chain features in type 1 diabetes. Study overall: Regarding age, gender and cell yields, patients proved similar to healthy donors.

What was sequenced were expressed TCRB transcripts, since all of the isolated RNA had been reverse transcribed. About 3.7 million reads per sample were averaged for naive, central memory and regulatory samples. TCRdb keeps only in-frame clones here, not all; method: immunoSEQ multiplex PCR. Of just over 600,000 clones in the sample, around 16% are singletons; the top ten hold about 0.093%. The study's findings and limits: Compared with healthy donors, patients appeared to share more similar naive, central memory and regulatory TCRB repertoires.

The length of the CDR3 is 16 residues. Germline assignment: CDR1 SGHTA and CDR2 FQGNSA. V lost 0 bases, J lost 9 bases, and 21 bases lay in between. This clone was counted between two and nine times. Its antigen is not identified. The sequence was collected from a man in his late teens or twenties in good health. The chain carries TRBV7-2 and TRBJ2-7; D is possibly TRBD1 or TRBD2 (7 bases each). Source material: naive CD4+ T cells from blood. CDR3: CASSLAKGRGPNGQYF. The CDR3, as DNA: TGTGCCAGCAGCTTAGCAAAGGGGAGGGGGCCTAACGGGCAGTACTTC.